This section outlines one TCR beta chain sequence together with its context. It lacks a known antigen. Base qualities are not at hand, and no much larger clone is one base apart. The source of the sample is a study of cytomegalovirus exposure and HLA in healthy donors (dated by TCRdb to about 2017). Some background on the complete study: According to an earlier analysis of a few hundred of the donors, some 170 million T cells yielded 117 million unique TCR beta sequences and about 300 Gb of sequence data. Using immunosequencing, the study profiled T cell repertoires from 666 subjects and related those repertoires to cytomegalovirus serostatus. Roughly 300 gigabases of sequencing data and 70 million to 85 million unique TCR sequences were included in an early release covering roughly 600 HLA-typed donors. In addition to the first cohort of around 670 subjects, a separate validation cohort of 130 or so different subjects was used. A later genetic analysis used genome-wide SNP genotypes for about 60% of the roughly 700 donors, treating that subset as a discovery cohort. A later analysis re-examined previously published TCR beta repertoires from more than 600 donors and added high-resolution HLA genotyping to investigate patterns of TCR occurrence. All discovery cohort repertoires had been generated using a single sequencing platform. HLA typing covered class I and class II loci at four-digit resolution. Donor age, sex, ethnicity and CMV serostatus were collected together with the repertoire data. Among 350 to 400 genotyped donors of the cohort, an average of approximately 250,000 unique TCR beta nucleotide sequences were sequenced per donor, about a sixth of them non-productive. Four or five DR-DQ haplotypes were handled as single units for association and clustering because linkage in the cohort was strong. The study combined high-throughput TCR immunosequencing, statistical association of individual TCRs with disease status, and machine learning to predict cytomegalovirus infection status. Typing coverage varied by locus: roughly 629-630 donors for A, B, C, DRB1 and DQB1; more than 500 for DQA1; approximately 610 for DPA1; 450 to 480 for DPB1. Rather than using new phenotypic data, the later analysis identified candidate immune exposures from TCR beta sequences and from how often those sequences occurred across donors. In an earlier analysis of more than 550 of the donors, high-throughput TCR beta sequencing was used to judge whether each TCR beta V gene segment behaved as functional or pseudogenic. The aim of the study was to test whether cataloging public T cell receptors could identify signatures of past pathogen exposure. Among the approximately 420 genotyped donors, around 81% belonged to the genetic ancestry cluster associated with self-reported Caucasian donors.

The CDR3 starts with the cysteine, ends with the phenylalanine, and has 15 residues. Only the CDR3 region is kept as DNA, spanning 45 bases read in frame from base 1. From a lookup of the germline V gene, CDR1 and CDR2 are SGHTA and FQGNSA. V and J are trimmed by 5 bases and 6 bases, and the gene matches miss 12 bases of the junction. The research as a whole found: Most TCR sequences were observed very rarely across donors, whereas some public TCRs were present in many individuals. Cytomegalovirus status was reported to be diagnosed by the classifier with high specificity and sensitivity in both the original and validation cohorts. When HLA alleles, especially DR and DQ, strongly co-occurred, attributing TCR associations to individual alleles was difficult. A further reported finding was that TCR beta sequences accurately predicted the HLA-A and HLA-B alleles for most subjects in the first cohort. The sequencing pipeline was judged likely to have produced a cluster of highly shared sequence variants as a technical artifact. The cohort was sequenced for TCR beta chains only, and without alpha or paired-chain data the features that could be detected were limited. A few of the identified cytomegalovirus-associated TCR beta chains were confirmed in vitro to be specific for cytomegalovirus antigens. A later genetic analysis associated a missense DCLRE1C variant with V-gene and J-gene trimming of TCR beta chains, and an independent cohort replicated the association. Several of the top co-occurrence clusters appeared to be linked to parvovirus B19, influenza, CMV and Epstein-Barr virus, according to a later analysis. A later analysis associated about 17,000 TCR beta sequences with specific HLA alleles at a false discovery rate of 0.05. Presence/absence analyses assumed roughly uniform sequencing depth across donors, an assumption that may not hold. In a later analysis, most CMV-associated TCR beta chains were found to appear HLA-restricted, with HLA associations seemingly driven largely by CMV exposure. Because HLA typing was missing for some donors at each locus, association tests included only the typed subset. CMV serostatus was the only immune exposure information available for the cohort. It was suggested by the authors that the approach could potentially be generalized to other disease states and immunological phenotypes. In an earlier analysis of 450 to 750 of the donors, most TCR beta V segments appeared in productive rearrangements about 87% or about 30% of the time, broadly matching IMGT annotations. Because counts were too low, roughly 18 rarely observed V segments, including chromosome 9 orphons, were left out of the earlier analysis of 587 of the donors. The 87-base-pair reads could not distinguish some IMGT-functional V segments, including TRBV6-2 and TRBV6-3, so those segments were excluded. A total of 150 or so TCR beta chains were listed by the study as associated with cytomegalovirus. In a later analysis, HLA-associated TCR beta chains showed more clonal expansion and lower generation probabilities than non-associated chains that were equally common. A later genetic analysis reported fewer N-insertions in productive TCRs among donors in an Asian-associated ancestry cluster than the roughly 700-donor mean. Correlated functional status among segregating V segments might be attributable to linkage disequilibrium, but an unknown experimental factor could not be ruled out. In a later analysis, the rate of TCR association differed among HLA loci, with DRB1 alleles having the most associated TCRs and HLA-C alleles having the fewest.

The library was prepared using the immunoSEQ multiplex PCR assay. For the multiplex PCR, a mixture combining 60 forward primers for TCR Vbeta segments and 13 reverse primers for TCR Jbeta segments was used. A multiplex PCR assay on genomic DNA amplified the CDR3 region of rearranged TCR beta genes. Amplified TCR beta libraries were sequenced as 87-base-pair reads on the Illumina HiSeq System. The study's own analysis went as follows. A later analysis counted about 80 million unique TCR beta chains across the 690 or so repertoires, and 9.5 million to 11 million of these chains were shared by at least two donors. To remove PCR and sequencing errors, raw reads were error-corrected and collapsed into unique sequences using a nearest-neighbor algorithm that merged closely related sequences. CDR3 sequences were aligned to IMGT reference sequences to assign V, D and J gene segments. Each retained sequence needed at least a six-nucleotide match to both a V gene segment and a J gene segment. A rearrangement was called productive if the CDR3 had no stop codons and remained in frame with V and J, and every other rearrangement was called non-productive. CDR3 was defined according to IMGT convention as the region running from the second conserved V-encoded cysteine to the conserved J-encoded phenylalanine. Sequences without an unambiguous match to a single V gene segment were excluded from the earlier analysis of about 630 of the donors. An earlier analysis of 500 to 700 of the donors classified V segments as functional when productive rearrangements were above 56.7% and as segregating when the standard deviation between donors was above 5%. A statistical classification framework was built for diagnosing cytomegalovirus status from the catalog of TCR beta chain sequences. In a later analysis, TCR nucleotide sequences were compared against IMGT/GENE-DB human TR gene sequences so that V and J genes could be assigned. A later analysis assigned CDR3 sequences and most-parsimonious VDJ recombination scenarios with the TCRdist pipeline. In a later analysis, each TCR beta chain was defined by its CDR3 amino acid sequence together with its V-gene family, and reads without a unique V-gene family were excluded. In a later analysis, around 600 highly shared, low-generation-probability nucleotide sequences were removed to address suspected cross-contamination and a sequencing artifact. A later analysis calculated a clonal expansion index for each public chain from normalized within-repertoire ranks of inferred template counts. In a later analysis, generation probabilities were computed using a VDJ recombination model fitted to out-of-frame rearrangements, and the results were checked against IGoR. A later analysis scored TCR-TCR, TCR-HLA and TCR-CMV co-occurrence with hypergeometric tests, applying a repertoire-size bias correction to TCR pairs. False discovery rates were estimated in a later analysis by permuting HLA or CMV assignments 20 times. In a later analysis, co-occurring TCRs were grouped with DBSCAN, and TCRdist sequence similarity was added when clustering was performed within HLA-allele-positive subsets. Co-occurrence clustering excluded repertoires with fewer than 30,000 or more than 120,000 public chains, plus five with anomalous nucleotide sharing. What TCRdb holds here is the immuneACCESS table cut down to in-frame rearrangements. Part of the clones is not present; checked against another copy, under half of the missing clones reflect an unresolved V gene, and the others are unexplained. The V and J calls and clone size were taken over from that table, and D and trimming were inferred from the DNA. The sample includes under 200,000 clones, with roughly 80% observed a single time. The ten biggest clones cover 2% to 2.5% of the sample.

The cohort was made up of 500 to 850 healthy bone marrow donors. At the time of sampling, every cohort member was nominally healthy, though immune exposures that went unrecorded were likely present. The donor was CMV seronegative and was included in the group of under 450 seronegative cohort members. A peripheral blood sample was collected from each donor, and TCR beta sequencing was performed on peripheral blood mononuclear cells. Genomic DNA extraction from the blood cell samples was performed with the Qiagen DNeasy Blood Extraction Kit. Material: PBMCs. Recombination linked TRBV7-2 to TRBJ2-7; TRBD1 matches 8 bases in the middle. The sequence derives from a man between 60 and 70 years old in good health and CMV-seronegative. The nucleotide sequence is TGTGCCAGCAGCCGTTCAGGGGGCTCCGGGGTCGAGCAGTACTTC. This codes for CASSRSGGSGVEQYF.